Given below is one T cell receptor (beta chain) in context. RNA transcripts provided the source from which TCR beta CDR3 regions were amplified. Carried out on the TCR CDR3, a first-round RT-PCR used the HTBI primer set. TCRdb reprocessed the multiplex PCR reads with MiXCR, giving one entry per CDR3 protein. The top ten hold 15% to 20% of the sample, which has 400,000 to 500,000 distinct CDR3 sequences, roughly an eighth seen once. This sample stems from a study of T cells in Graves' hyperthyroidism and ophthalmopathy. The TCR originated in a woman aged 18-29 years with Graves' hyperthyroidism. Input material: blood.

CDR3 nucleotide sequence: TGTGCCAGCAGTCAGGAGGGGACAAATCAGCCCCAGCATTTT. Translating it yields CASSQEGTNQPQHF. This sequence joins TRBV6-1 and TRBJ1-5; TRBD1 is a possible D gene (6 bases). CDR3 length: 14 residues. Germline V gene lookup returns CDR1 MNHNS and CDR2 SASEGT. V gave up 5 bases and J gave up 4 bases, with 12 bases separating them.